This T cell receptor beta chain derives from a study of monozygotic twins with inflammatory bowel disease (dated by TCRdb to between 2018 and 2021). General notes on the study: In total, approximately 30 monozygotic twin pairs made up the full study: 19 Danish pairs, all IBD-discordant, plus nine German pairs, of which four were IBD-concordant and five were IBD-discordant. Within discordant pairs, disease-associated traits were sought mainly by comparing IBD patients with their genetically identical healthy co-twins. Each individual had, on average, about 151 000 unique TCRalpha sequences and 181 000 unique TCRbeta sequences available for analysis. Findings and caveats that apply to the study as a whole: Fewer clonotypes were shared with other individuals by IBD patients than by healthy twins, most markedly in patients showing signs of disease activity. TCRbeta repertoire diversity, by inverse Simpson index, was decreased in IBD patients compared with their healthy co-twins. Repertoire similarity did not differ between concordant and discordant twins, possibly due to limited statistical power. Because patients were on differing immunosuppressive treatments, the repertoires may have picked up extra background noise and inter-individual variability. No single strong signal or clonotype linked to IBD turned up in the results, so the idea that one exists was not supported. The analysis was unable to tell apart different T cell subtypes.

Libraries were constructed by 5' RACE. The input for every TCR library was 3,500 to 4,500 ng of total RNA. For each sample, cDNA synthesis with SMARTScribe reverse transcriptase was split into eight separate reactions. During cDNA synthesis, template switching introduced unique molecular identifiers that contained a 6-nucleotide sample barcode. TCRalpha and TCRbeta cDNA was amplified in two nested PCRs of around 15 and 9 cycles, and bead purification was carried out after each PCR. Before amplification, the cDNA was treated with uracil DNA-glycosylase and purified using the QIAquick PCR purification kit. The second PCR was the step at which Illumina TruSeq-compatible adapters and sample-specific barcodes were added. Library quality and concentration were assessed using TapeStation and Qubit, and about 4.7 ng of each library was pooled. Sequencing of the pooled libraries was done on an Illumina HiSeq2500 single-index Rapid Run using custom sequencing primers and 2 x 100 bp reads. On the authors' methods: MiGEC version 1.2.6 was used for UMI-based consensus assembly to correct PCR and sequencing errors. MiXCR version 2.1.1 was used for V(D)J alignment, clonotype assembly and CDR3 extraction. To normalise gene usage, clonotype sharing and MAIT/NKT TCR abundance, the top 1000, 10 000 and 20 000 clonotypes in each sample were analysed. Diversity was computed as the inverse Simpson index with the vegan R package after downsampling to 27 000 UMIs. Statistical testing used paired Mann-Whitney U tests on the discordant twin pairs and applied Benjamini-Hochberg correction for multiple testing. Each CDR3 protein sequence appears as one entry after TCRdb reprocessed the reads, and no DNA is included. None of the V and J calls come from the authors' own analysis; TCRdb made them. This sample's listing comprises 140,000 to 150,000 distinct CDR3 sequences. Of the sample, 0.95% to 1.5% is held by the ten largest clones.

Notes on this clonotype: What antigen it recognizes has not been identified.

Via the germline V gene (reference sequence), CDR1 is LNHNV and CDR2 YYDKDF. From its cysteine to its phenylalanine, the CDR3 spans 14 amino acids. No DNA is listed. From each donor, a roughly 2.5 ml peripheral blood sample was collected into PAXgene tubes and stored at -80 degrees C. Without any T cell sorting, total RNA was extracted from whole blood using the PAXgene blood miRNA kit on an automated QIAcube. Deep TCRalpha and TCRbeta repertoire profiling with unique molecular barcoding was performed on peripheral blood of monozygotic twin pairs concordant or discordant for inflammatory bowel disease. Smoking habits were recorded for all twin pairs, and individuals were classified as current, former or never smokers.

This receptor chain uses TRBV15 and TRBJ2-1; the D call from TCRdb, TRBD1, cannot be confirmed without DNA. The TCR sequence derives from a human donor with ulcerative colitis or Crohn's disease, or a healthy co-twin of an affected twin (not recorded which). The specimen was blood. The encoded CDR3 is CATRLGAAYNEQFF.